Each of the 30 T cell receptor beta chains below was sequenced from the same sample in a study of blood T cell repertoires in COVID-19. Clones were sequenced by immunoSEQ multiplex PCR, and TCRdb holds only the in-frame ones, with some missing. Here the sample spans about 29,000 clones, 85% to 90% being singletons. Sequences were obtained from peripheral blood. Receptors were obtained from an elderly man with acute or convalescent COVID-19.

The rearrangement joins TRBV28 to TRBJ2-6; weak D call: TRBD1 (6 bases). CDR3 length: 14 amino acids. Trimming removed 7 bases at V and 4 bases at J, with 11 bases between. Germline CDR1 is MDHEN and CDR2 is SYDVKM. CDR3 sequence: CASTSGAGANVLTF. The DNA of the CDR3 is TGTGCCAGCACTTCAGGGGCAGGGGCCAACGTCCTGACTTTC. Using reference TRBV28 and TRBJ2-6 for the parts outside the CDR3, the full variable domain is DVKVTQSSRYLVKRTGEKVFLECVQDMDHENMFWYRQDPGLGLRLIYFSYDVKMKEKGDIPEGYSVSREKKERFSLILESASTNQTSMYLCASTSGAGANVLTFGAGSRLTVL.

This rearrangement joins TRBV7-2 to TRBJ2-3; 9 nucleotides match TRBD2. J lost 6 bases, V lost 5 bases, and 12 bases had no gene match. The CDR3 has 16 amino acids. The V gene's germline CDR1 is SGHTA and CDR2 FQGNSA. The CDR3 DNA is TGTGCCAGCAGCAACGTGTACGGCGGGGGGGCCGATACGCAGTATTTT. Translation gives CASSNVYGGGADTQYF.

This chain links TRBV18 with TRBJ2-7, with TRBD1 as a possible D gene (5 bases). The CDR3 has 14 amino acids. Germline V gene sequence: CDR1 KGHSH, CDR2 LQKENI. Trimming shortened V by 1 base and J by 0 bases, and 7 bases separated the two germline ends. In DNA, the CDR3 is TGTGCCAGCTCACCACAGGGGTACTCCTACGAGCAGTACTTC. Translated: CASSPQGYSYEQYF.

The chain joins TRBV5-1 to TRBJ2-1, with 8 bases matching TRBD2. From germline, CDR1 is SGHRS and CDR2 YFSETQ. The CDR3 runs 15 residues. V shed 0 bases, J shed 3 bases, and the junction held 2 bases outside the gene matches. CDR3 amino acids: CASSLELAGYNEQFF. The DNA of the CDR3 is TGCGCCAGCAGCTTGGAGCTAGCGGGCTACAATGAGCAGTTCTTC.

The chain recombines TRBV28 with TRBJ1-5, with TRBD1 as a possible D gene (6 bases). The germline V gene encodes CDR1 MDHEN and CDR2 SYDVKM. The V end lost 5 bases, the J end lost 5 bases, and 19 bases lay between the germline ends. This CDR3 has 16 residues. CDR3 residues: CASSPHVGGADQPQHF. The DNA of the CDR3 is TGTGCCAGCAGTCCCCACGTCGGGGGGGCCGATCAGCCCCAGCATTTT.

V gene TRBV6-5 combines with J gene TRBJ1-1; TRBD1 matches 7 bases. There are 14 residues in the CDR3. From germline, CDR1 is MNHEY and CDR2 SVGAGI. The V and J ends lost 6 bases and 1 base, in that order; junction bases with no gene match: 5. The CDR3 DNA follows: TGTGCCAGCAGACTCGGACAGGCGAACACTGAAGCTTTCTTT. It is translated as CASRLGQANTEAFF.

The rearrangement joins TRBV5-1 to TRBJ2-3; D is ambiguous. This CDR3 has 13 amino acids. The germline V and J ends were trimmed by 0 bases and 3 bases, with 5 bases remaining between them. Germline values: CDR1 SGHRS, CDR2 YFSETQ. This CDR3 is CASSLDVTDTQYF. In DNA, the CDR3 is TGCGCCAGCAGCTTGGATGTAACAGATACGCAGTATTTT.

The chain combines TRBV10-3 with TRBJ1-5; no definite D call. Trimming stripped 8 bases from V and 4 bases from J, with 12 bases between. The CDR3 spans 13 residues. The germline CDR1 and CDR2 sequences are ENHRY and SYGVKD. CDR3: CAIAERSNQPQHF. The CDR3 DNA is TGTGCCATCGCAGAGAGGTCAAATCAGCCCCAGCATTTT.

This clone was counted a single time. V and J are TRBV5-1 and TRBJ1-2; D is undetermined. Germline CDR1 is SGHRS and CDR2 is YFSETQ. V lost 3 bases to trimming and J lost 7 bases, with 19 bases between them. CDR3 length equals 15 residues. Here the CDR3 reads CASSSGGGTRSGYTF. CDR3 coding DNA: TGCGCCAGCAGCTCTGGAGGAGGTACCAGATCTGGCTACACCTTC.

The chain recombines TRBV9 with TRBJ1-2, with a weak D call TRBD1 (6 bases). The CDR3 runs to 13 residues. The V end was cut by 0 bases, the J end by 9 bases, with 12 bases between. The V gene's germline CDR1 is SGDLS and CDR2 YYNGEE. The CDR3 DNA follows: TGTGCCAGCAGCGTAGAGGGTCAGGGGAGCTACACCTTC. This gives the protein CASSVEGQGSYTF.

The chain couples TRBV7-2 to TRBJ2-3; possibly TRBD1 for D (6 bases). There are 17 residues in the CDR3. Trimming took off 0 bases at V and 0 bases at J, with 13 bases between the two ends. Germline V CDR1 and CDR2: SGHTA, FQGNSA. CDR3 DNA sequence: TGTGCCAGCAGCTTAGCGGGGGCCATACTTAGCACAGATACGCAGTATTTT. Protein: CASSLAGAILSTDTQYF.

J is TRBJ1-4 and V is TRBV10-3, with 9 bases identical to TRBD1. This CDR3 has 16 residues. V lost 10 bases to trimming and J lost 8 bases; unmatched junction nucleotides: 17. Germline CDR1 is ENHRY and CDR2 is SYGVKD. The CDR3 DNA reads TGTGCCACTTCTAAGGACAGGGGCCGGGGGTACGAAAAACTGTTTTTT. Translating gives CATSKDRGRGYEKLFF.

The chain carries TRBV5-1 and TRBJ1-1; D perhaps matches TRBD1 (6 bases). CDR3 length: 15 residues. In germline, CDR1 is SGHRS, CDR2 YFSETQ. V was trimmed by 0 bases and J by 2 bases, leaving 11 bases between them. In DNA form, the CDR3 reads TGCGCCAGCAGCTTGGGGGACAATGTAAACACTGAAGCTTTCTTT. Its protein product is CASSLGDNVNTEAFF.

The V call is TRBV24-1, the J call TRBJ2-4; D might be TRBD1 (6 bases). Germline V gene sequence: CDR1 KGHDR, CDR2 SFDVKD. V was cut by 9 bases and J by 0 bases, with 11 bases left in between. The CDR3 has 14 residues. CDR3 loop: CATQDSLAKNIQYF. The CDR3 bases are TGTGCCACCCAGGACAGCTTAGCCAAAAACATTCAGTACTTC.

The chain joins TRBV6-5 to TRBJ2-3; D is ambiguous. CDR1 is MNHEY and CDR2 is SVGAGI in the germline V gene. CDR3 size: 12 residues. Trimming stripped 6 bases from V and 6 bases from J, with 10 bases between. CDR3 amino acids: CASSTTSDTQYF. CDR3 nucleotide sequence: TGTGCCAGCAGCACTACTTCGGATACGCAGTATTTT.

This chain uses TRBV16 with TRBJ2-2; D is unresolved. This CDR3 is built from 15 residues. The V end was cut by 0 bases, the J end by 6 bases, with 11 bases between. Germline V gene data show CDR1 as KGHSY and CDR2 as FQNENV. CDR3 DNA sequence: TGTGCCAGCAGCCAATCCACAGTGCCGTCCGGGGAGCTGTTTTTT. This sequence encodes CASSQSTVPSGELFF.

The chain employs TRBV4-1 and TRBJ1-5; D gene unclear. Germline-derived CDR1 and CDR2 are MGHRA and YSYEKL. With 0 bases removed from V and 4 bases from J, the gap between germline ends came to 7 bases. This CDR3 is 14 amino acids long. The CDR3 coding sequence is TGCGCCAGCAGCCAAGATTCCCGGAATCAGCCCCAGCATTTT. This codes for CASSQDSRNQPQHF.

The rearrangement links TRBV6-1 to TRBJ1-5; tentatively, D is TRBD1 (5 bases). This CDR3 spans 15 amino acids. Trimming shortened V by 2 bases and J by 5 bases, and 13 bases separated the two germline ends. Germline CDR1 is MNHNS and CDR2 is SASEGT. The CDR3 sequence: CASSEPGGGYQPQHF. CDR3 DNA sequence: TGTGCCAGCAGTGAACCCGGGGGGGGGTATCAGCCCCAGCATTTT.

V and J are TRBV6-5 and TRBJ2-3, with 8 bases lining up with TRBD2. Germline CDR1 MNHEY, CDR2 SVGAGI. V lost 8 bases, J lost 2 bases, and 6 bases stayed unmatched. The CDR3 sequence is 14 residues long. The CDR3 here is CASRRGVLTDTQYF. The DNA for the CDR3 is TGTGCCAGCCGGCGGGGGGTTCTCACAGATACGCAGTATTTT.

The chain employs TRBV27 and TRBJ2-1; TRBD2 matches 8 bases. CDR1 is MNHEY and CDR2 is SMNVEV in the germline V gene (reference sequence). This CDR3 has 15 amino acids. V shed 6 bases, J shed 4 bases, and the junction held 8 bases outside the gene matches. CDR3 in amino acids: CASRPLGGGYNEQFF. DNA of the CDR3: TGTGCCAGCAGACCGCTAGGCGGGGGGTACAATGAGCAGTTCTTC.

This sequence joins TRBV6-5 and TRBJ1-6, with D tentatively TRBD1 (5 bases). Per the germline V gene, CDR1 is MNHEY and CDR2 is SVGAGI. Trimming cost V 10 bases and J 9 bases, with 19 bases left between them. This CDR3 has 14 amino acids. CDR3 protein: CATIRQLASSPLHF. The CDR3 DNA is TGTGCCACTATTCGACAGTTGGCTAGTTCACCCCTCCACTTT.

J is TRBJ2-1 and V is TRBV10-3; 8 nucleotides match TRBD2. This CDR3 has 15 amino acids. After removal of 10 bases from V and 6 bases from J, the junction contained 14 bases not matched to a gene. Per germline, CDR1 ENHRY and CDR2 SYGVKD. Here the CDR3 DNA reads TGTGCCACTTACCCCATAGCGGGGTTAGGCAATGAGCAGTTCTTC. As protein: CATYPIAGLGNEQFF.

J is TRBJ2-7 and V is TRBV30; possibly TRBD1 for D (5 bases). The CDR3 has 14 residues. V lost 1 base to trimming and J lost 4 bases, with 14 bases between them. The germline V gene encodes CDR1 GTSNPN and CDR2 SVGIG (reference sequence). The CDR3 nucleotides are TGTGCCTGGAGTGGGCCCGAACAGGCTTACGAGCAGTACTTC. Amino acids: CAWSGPEQAYEQYF.

CDR3 sequence: CASSPLPTGGTTEAFF. The CDR3 bases are TGTGCCAGCAGCCCCCTCCCGACAGGGGGGACCACTGAAGCTTTCTTT. The chain combines TRBV16 with TRBJ1-1, with 9 bases that match TRBD1. The germline V gene has CDR1 KGHSY and CDR2 FQNENV. The CDR3 totals 16 residues. V shed 4 bases and J 4 bases; nucleotides not matched to a gene: 10.

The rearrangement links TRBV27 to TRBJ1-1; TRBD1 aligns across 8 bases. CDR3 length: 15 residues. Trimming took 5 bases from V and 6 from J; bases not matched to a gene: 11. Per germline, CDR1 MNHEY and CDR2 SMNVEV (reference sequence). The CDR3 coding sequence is TGTGCCAGCAGTAGAAACAGGGGGTGGAGGGCTGAAGCTTTCTTT. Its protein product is CASSRNRGWRAEAFF.

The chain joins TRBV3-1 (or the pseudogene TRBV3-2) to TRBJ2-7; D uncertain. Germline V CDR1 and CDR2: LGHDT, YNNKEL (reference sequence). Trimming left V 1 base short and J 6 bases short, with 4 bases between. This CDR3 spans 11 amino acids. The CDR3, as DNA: TGTGCCAGCAGCCAAGCGCGCGAGCAGTACTTC. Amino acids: CASSQAREQYF.

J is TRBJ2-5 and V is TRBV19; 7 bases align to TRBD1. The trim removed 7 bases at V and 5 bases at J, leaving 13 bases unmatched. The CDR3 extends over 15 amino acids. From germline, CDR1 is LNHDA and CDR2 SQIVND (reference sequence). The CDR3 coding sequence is TGTGCCAGTAAAGGCCAGGGGGTTATGTCGGAGACCCAGTACTTC. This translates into CASKGQGVMSETQYF.

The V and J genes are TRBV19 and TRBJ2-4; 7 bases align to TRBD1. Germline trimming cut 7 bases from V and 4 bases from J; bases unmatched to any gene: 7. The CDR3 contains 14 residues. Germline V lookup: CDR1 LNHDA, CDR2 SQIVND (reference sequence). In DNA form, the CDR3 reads TGTGCCAGTAACCAGGACAGGCTGAAAAACATTCAGTACTTC. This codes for CASNQDRLKNIQYF.

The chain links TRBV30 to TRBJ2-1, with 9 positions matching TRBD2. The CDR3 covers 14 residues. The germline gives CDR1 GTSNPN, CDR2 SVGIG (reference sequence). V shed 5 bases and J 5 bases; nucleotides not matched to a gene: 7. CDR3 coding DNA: TGTGCCTGGCGTAGCGGGGGCCGCAACAATGAGCAGTTCTTC. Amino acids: CAWRSGGRNNEQFF.

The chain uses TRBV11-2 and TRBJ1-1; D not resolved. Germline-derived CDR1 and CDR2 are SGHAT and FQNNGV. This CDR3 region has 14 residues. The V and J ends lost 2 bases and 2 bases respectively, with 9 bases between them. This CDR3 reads CASSLRGENTEAFF. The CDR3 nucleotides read TGTGCCAGCAGCTTACGAGGCGAAAACACTGAAGCTTTCTTT.